The 27 T cell receptor beta chains in this list originate from one sample, sequenced in a study of T cells in localized non-small cell lung cancer (dated by TCRdb to 2018 to 2020). Library preparation employed the immunoSEQ multiplex PCR assay. Held by TCRdb, this immuneACCESS table contains in-frame sequences only and omits some clones. Under half of the omission traces to an unresolved V gene where checked; the cause of the rest is unknown. Within this sample are approximately 88,000 clones, with approximately 90% of them counted one time only. Jointly, the top ten make up about 4% of the sample. Sequencing was performed on PBMCs, taken before any cancer treatment. The source of these receptors is a woman aged 40-75 years with stage II squamous cell lung carcinoma.

V is TRBV11-2 and J is TRBJ2-7; 9 positions agree with TRBD1. The length of the CDR3 is 16 residues. Germline V CDR1 and CDR2: SGHAT, FQNNGV. Trimming cost V 4 bases and J 5 bases; bases outside gene matches: 12. This CDR3 reads CASSYGRDRVNDEQYF. CDR3 DNA: TGTGCCAGCAGCTACGGCCGGGACAGGGTTAACGACGAGCAGTACTTC.

The chain employs TRBV5-1 and TRBJ1-1, with a tentative D call TRBD1 (6 bases). CDR1 is SGHRS and CDR2 is YFSETQ in the germline V gene. The CDR3 has 12 residues. Trimming left V 4 bases short and J 7 bases short, with 11 bases between. The CDR3: CASSNHRDEAFF. The CDR3 DNA follows: TGCGCCAGCAGCAACCACAGGGATGAAGCTTTCTTT.

This clone was detected only once. This chain joins TRBV5-5 and TRBJ2-7; 12 bases agree with TRBD1. With V trimmed by 4 bases and J by 7 bases, 9 bases remained unmatched. The CDR3 is 15 residues long. Germline V CDR1 and CDR2: SGHKS, YYEKEE (reference sequence). CDR3 protein: CASSPPGQGAREQYF. CDR3 sequence (DNA): TGTGCCAGCAGCCCACCGGGACAGGGGGCGCGTGAGCAGTACTTC.

CDR3 DNA: TGTGCCAGCAGCTTGGGTGTTGCAACTAATGAAAAACTGTTTTTT. This sequence encodes CASSLGVATNEKLFF. This chain joins TRBV5-6 and TRBJ1-4; D unclear. CDR1 and CDR2 from the germline V gene are SGHDT and YYEEEE. The CDR3 totals 15 residues. Between the trimmed V and J ends, which lost 0 bases and 0 bases, there was a span of 6 bases.

V gene TRBV6-1 combines with J gene TRBJ1-5, with D perhaps TRBD1 (5 bases). This CDR3 contains 15 residues. Per germline, CDR1 MNHNS and CDR2 SASEGT. The V gene lost 4 bases and the J gene lost 1 base, with 11 bases spanning the gap. The CDR3 DNA reads TGTGCCAGCAGTGGAGAGGGACGGAGCAATCAGCCCCAGCATTTT. Protein product: CASSGEGRSNQPQHF.

This chain connects TRBV18 to TRBJ2-1; D gene ambiguous. The CDR3 runs to 16 residues. In germline, CDR1 is KGHSH, CDR2 LQKENI. With 0 bases removed from V and 6 bases from J, the gap between germline ends came to 15 bases. This CDR3 reads CASSPPKTYTGNEQFF. Here the CDR3 DNA reads TGTGCCAGCTCACCACCCAAGACGTACACCGGCAATGAGCAGTTCTTC.

The chain employs TRBV13 and TRBJ2-3, with D perhaps TRBD2 (6 bases). CDR1 and CDR2 (germline): PRHDT, FYEKMQ (reference sequence). The CDR3 consists of 16 residues. The V gene lost 3 bases and the J gene lost 0 bases, with 13 bases spanning the gap. The CDR3 sequence: CASSLVGGTSTDTQYF. The CDR3, as DNA: TGTGCCAGCAGCTTGGTCGGGGGTACTAGCACAGATACGCAGTATTTT.

This clone came up once. The V call is TRBV5-5, the J call TRBJ2-3, with 9 bases fitting TRBD1. V shed 3 bases and J 7 bases; nucleotides not matched to a gene: 12. Germline V gene data show CDR1 as SGHKS and CDR2 as YYEKEE (reference sequence). The CDR3 consists of 16 residues. The DNA of the CDR3 is TGTGCCAGCAGCTATCCGGGACAGGGTCTGAGCAATACGCAGTATTTT. This gives the protein CASSYPGQGLSNTQYF. Drawing the rest from reference TRBV5-5 and TRBJ2-3, the complete variable domain is DAGVTQSPTHLIKTRGQQVTLRCSPISGHKSVSWYQQVLGQGPQFIFQYYEKEERGRGNFPDRFSARQFPNYSSELNVNALLLGDSALYLCASSYPGQGLSNTQYFGPGTRLTVL.

V usage is TRBV29-1 and J usage is TRBJ2-1; D gene ambiguous. This CDR3 has 14 residues. The ends were cut back, 3 bases at V and 4 bases at J, with 13 bases in the middle. Germline-derived CDR1 and CDR2 are SQVTM and ANQGSEA. CDR3 sequence reads: CSVDAAGIYNEQFF. CDR3 DNA: TGCAGCGTTGACGCCGCCGGAATTTACAATGAGCAGTTCTTC.

The chain has TRBV19 and TRBJ1-5; D is ambiguous. Trimming removed 7 bases at V and 0 bases at J, with 13 bases between. Germline lookup yields CDR1 LNHDA and CDR2 SQIVND (reference sequence). The CDR3 has 15 amino acids. Written as DNA, the CDR3 is TGTGCCAGTACCCGAAGGGAATATAGCAATCAGCCCCAGCATTTT. The encoded protein is CASTRREYSNQPQHF. Together with reference TRBV19 and TRBJ1-5, the CDR3 gives the full variable domain: DGGITQSPKYLFRKEGQNVTLSCEQNLNHDAMYWYRQDPGQGLRLIYYSQIVNDFQKGDIAEGYSVSREKKESFPLTVTSAQKNPTAFYLCASTRREYSNQPQHFGDGTRLSIL.

The chain links TRBV30 to TRBJ2-6; D remains unclear. The V end lost 1 base, the J end lost 1 base, and 5 bases lay between the germline ends. The length of the CDR3 is 14 residues. CDR1 and CDR2 (germline): GTSNPN, SVGIG (reference sequence). The CDR3 region is CAWSATSGANVLTF. The CDR3 DNA reads TGTGCCTGGAGTGCCACATCTGGGGCCAACGTCCTGACTTTC.

V and J are TRBV5-1 and TRBJ1-1, with D possibly being TRBD1 (6 bases). The CDR3 runs to 15 residues. The V end lost 3 bases, the J end lost 3 bases, and 15 bases lay between the germline ends. Germline assignment: CDR1 SGHRS and CDR2 YFSETQ. This chain's CDR3 is CASSSGGGLDTEAFF. The CDR3 DNA reads TGCGCCAGCAGCTCAGGAGGGGGGTTAGACACTGAAGCTTTCTTT.

V is TRBV30 and J is TRBJ2-1; possibly TRBD2 for D (6 bases). The CDR3 runs 14 residues. V lost 5 bases to trimming and J lost 7 bases, with 18 bases between them. Germline V CDR1 and CDR2: GTSNPN, SVGIG (reference sequence). The CDR3 DNA is TGTGCCTGGGCCGTGGGGTGGGAGGTGAATGAGCAGTTCTTC. This encodes CAWAVGWEVNEQFF.

The chain combines TRBV7-6 with TRBJ2-7; TRBD2 matches 10 bases. V lost 4 bases to trimming and J lost 4 bases; unmatched junction nucleotides: 7. There are 15 residues in the CDR3. Germline V gene lookup returns CDR1 SGHVS and CDR2 FNYEAQ. The CDR3 is CASSSGLAGEYEQYF. The CDR3 nucleotides are TGTGCCAGCAGCTCCGGTCTAGCGGGAGAATACGAGCAGTACTTC.

This sequence joins TRBV29-1 and TRBJ2-3; unclear D gene. The germline V and J ends were trimmed by 2 bases and 1 base, with 13 bases remaining between them. Germline V gives CDR1 SQVTM, CDR2 ANQGSEA. This CDR3 comprises 15 residues. This chain's CDR3 is CSVEPGPLGTDTQYF. Here the CDR3 DNA reads TGCAGCGTTGAACCAGGACCGCTAGGCACAGATACGCAGTATTTT.

This clone was seen a few times. The V and J genes are TRBV5-6 and TRBJ2-6; no firm D call. Trimming removed 1 base from V and 1 base from J, with 12 bases in between. Germline V CDR1 and CDR2: SGHDT, YYEEEE. The CDR3 totals 17 residues. The CDR3 bases are TGTGCCAGCAGCTTGCGACCCTGGGATTCTGGGGCCAACGTCCTGACTTTC. Translated, it gives CASSLRPWDSGANVLTF.

The rearrangement joins TRBV25-1 to TRBJ1-2; D is ambiguous. Germline V gene data show CDR1 as MGHDK and CDR2 as SYGVNS. This CDR3 is built from 12 residues. The ends were cut back, 8 bases at V and 8 bases at J, with 15 bases in the middle. The CDR3 sequence: CASSVGAGGYTF. In DNA form, the CDR3 reads TGTGCCAGCTCCGTAGGAGCCGGAGGCTACACCTTC.

The V call is TRBV15, the J call TRBJ1-5; the D gene is possibly TRBD1 (5 bases). Germline V lookup: CDR1 LNHNV, CDR2 YYDKDF (reference sequence). This CDR3 comprises 14 residues. The V end was cut by 3 bases, the J end by 3 bases, with 9 bases between. This CDR3 is CATSSRVNNQPQHF. The CDR3 DNA reads as TGTGCCACCAGCAGCAGGGTTAACAATCAGCCCCAGCATTTT.

This clone was detected only a few times. The chain joins TRBV5-1 to TRBJ2-5; D gene ambiguous. Trimming removed 2 bases from V and 2 bases from J, with 13 bases in between. The CDR3 has 15 residues. Germline V lookup: CDR1 SGHRS, CDR2 YFSETQ. CDR3 in DNA: TGCGCCAGCAGCTTAAGTGGGAACTTACAAGAGACCCAGTACTTC. Translated: CASSLSGNLQETQYF.

V and J are TRBV29-1 and TRBJ1-3; D gene ambiguous. V was shortened by 5 bases and J by 2 bases, with 4 bases between the two germline ends. CDR1 SQVTM and CDR2 ANQGSEA come from the germline V gene. This CDR3 has 11 residues. CDR3 in amino acids: CSVRTGNTIYF. In DNA form, the CDR3 reads TGCAGCGTTCGGACTGGAAACACCATATATTTT.

V and J are TRBV11-2 and TRBJ2-5, with D perhaps matching TRBD2 (6 bases). Trimming took off 0 bases at V and 6 bases at J, with 14 bases between the two ends. This CDR3 spans 15 amino acids. Germline CDR1 is SGHAT and CDR2 is FQNNGV. The CDR3 DNA reads as TGTGCCAGCAGCTTAGATTCGGGGGAACTCCAGACCCAGTACTTC. This sequence encodes CASSLDSGELQTQYF.

This sequence joins TRBV2 and TRBJ1-5; 7 nucleotides agree with TRBD1. Losses at the gene ends were 6 bases for V and 5 bases for J; bases not matched to a gene: 4. Germline CDR1 and CDR2: SNHLY and FYNNEI. The CDR3 runs 13 residues. The CDR3 is CASSYDRDQPQHF. CDR3 in DNA: TGTGCCAGCAGCTACGACAGGGATCAGCCCCAGCATTTT.

V is TRBV18 and J is TRBJ1-1, with TRBD1 identical over 7 bases. Germline CDR1 is KGHSH and CDR2 is LQKENI. This CDR3 is 16 amino acids long. With V trimmed by 6 bases and J by 0 bases, 10 bases remained unmatched. DNA of the CDR3: TGTGCCAGCTCTCCAGACAGGGCGCTGATGAACACTGAAGCTTTCTTT. Its translation is CASSPDRALMNTEAFF.

This clone was seen just once. The chain recombines TRBV7-9 with TRBJ2-1; D remains unclear. Germline V gene lookup returns CDR1 SEHNR and CDR2 FQNEAQ (reference sequence). This CDR3 has 15 amino acids. Trimming took off 6 bases at V and 7 bases at J, with 19 bases between the two ends. CDR3 region: CASSSTRLGNNEQFF. The CDR3 DNA is TGTGCCAGCAGTTCGACACGTCTTGGCAATAATGAGCAGTTCTTC.

This clone was picked up a small number of times. The chain couples TRBV7-8 to TRBJ2-7, with TRBD2 matching over 9 bases. V lost 3 bases, J lost 0 bases, and 3 bases stayed unmatched. CDR3 length: 15 amino acids. Germline V gene data show CDR1 as SGHVS and CDR2 as FQNEAQ. CDR3 sequence reads: CASSFERGDSYEQYF. In DNA form, the CDR3 reads TGTGCCAGCAGCTTCGAGCGGGGGGACTCCTACGAGCAGTACTTC. Drawing the rest from reference TRBV7-8 and TRBJ2-7, the complete variable domain is GAGVSQSPRYKVAKRGQDVALRCDPISGHVSLFWYQQALGQGPEFLTYFQNEAQLDKSGLPSDRFFAERPEGSVSTLKIQRTQQEDSAVYLCASSFERGDSYEQYFGPGTRLTVT.

This chain's CDR3 is CASSDGSGNIQYF. As DNA, the CDR3 is TGTGCCAGCAGTGATGGTAGCGGGAACATTCAGTACTTC. The chain combines TRBV6-1 with TRBJ2-4, with 7 bases identical to TRBD2. Germline assignment: CDR1 MNHNS and CDR2 SASEGT. The CDR3 extends over 13 amino acids. V shed 3 bases and J 7 bases; nucleotides not matched to a gene: 3.

This rearrangement joins TRBV30 to TRBJ2-1, with unresolved D. CDR3 length equals 12 residues. Looked up from germline, CDR1 is GTSNPN and CDR2 is SVGIG (reference sequence). CDR3: CAARLSLEEQFF. CDR3 in DNA: TGTGCGGCACGGTTATCCCTAGAGGAGCAGTTCTTC.